The 19 T cell receptor beta chains listed next were all sequenced from one sample in a study of Ad26.COV2.S vaccination and SARS-CoV-2 variants. The table came from immunoSEQ multiplex PCR; TCRdb's copy has only in-frame clones and leaves some out. The sample contains about 680,000 clones, about 90% of which appear only once. Sample treatment: 15 to 20 received Ad26.COV2.S at low or high dose, single or two shots; 5 received placebo; per-sample allocation not given. It was on day 63 after the first vaccine or placebo injection that samples were taken. Material: peripheral blood, obtained in a trial of Ad26.COV2.S vaccine versus placebo. These receptors all come from a person aged 18-60 years who received the Ad26.COV2.S COVID-19 vaccine or a placebo.

The chain couples TRBV6-2 or TRBV6-3 to TRBJ1-2; D possibly corresponds to TRBD1 (5 bases). Trimming cost V 5 bases and J 4 bases, with 11 bases left between them. The CDR3 extends over 13 amino acids. Germline CDR1 is MNHEY and CDR2 is SVGEGT. The CDR3 DNA sequence: TGTGCCAGCAGTCGGGACCTCAGCTATGGCTACACCTTC. Translated: CASSRDLSYGYTF.

The rearrangement uses TRBV5-4 and TRBJ1-6; unclear D gene. Germline V lookup: CDR1 SGHNT, CDR2 YYREEE (reference sequence). The V end was cut by 0 bases, the J end by 3 bases, with 4 bases between. The CDR3 has 14 amino acids. The CDR3 spells CASSLGLYNSPLHF. The CDR3 DNA follows: TGTGCCAGCAGCTTGGGCCTCTATAATTCACCCCTCCACTTT. Complete variable domain (other parts from reference TRBV5-4 and TRBJ1-6): ETGVTQSPTHLIKTRGQQVTLRCSSQSGHNTVSWYQQALGQGPQFIFQYYREEENGRGNFPPRFSGLQFPNYSSELNVNALELDDSALYLCASSLGLYNSPLHFGNGTRLTVT.

V and J are TRBV18 and TRBJ2-4; 9 bases line up with TRBD2. The trim removed 6 bases at V and 8 bases at J, leaving 5 bases unmatched. The CDR3 loop spans 13 amino acids. The germline gives CDR1 KGHSH, CDR2 LQKENI. The DNA of the CDR3 is TGTGCCAGCTCTCCCCGGACTAGCGACATTCAGTACTTC. Encoded protein: CASSPRTSDIQYF.

The rearrangement uses TRBV7-8 and TRBJ1-5; TRBD1 agrees at 7 bases. Germline V CDR1 and CDR2: SGHVS, FQNEAQ. The CDR3 is made up of 14 amino acids. V lost 3 bases and J lost 7; bases outside the gene matches: 6. CDR3 region: CASSFDRAEQPQHF. In DNA, the CDR3 is TGTGCCAGCAGCTTCGACAGGGCAGAGCAGCCCCAGCATTTT.

The V call is TRBV5-8, the J call TRBJ2-2; D is tentatively TRBD1 or TRBD2 (5 bases each). This CDR3 region has 16 residues. Germline values: CDR1 SGHTS, CDR2 YDEGEE. V shed 0 bases and J shed 0 bases, with 9 bases lying between them. Written as DNA, the CDR3 is TGTGCCAGCAGCTTGGGAGGGACCTCGAACACCGGGGAGCTGTTTTTT. It yields the protein CASSLGGTSNTGELFF.

The J gene is TRBJ1-3, the V gene TRBV7-9; D not resolved. The V and J ends lost 5 bases and 3 bases respectively, with 11 bases between them. The CDR3 length is 14 residues. Germline CDR1 and CDR2: SEHNR and FQNEAQ (reference sequence). CDR3 bases: TGTGCCAGCAGCCCAGCCAGATATGGAAACACCATATATTTT. Encoded protein: CASSPARYGNTIYF. The entire variable domain, with the rest obtained from reference TRBV7-9 and TRBJ1-3, is as follows: DTGVSQNPRHKITKRGQNVTFRCDPISEHNRLYWYRQTLGQGPEFLTYFQNEAQLEKSRLLSDRFSAERPKGSFSTLEIQRTEQGDSAMYLCASSPARYGNTIYFGEGSWLTVV.

This clone was found once. V and J are TRBV11-1 and TRBJ2-2; TRBD1 matches at 7 bases. The CDR3 is 16 residues long. CDR1 and CDR2 from the germline V gene are SGHAT and FQDESV (reference sequence). The trim removed 5 bases at V and 2 bases at J, leaving 8 bases unmatched. The CDR3 region has the DNA TGTGCCAGCAGCCCCCGGACAGGAATAAACACCGGGGAGCTGTTTTTT. Protein product: CASSPRTGINTGELFF.

This rearrangement joins TRBV7-2 to TRBJ1-1, with TRBD1 matching 10 bases. The CDR3 runs to 14 residues. Germline V gene sequence: CDR1 SGHTA, CDR2 FQGNSA. With 5 bases clipped from V and 2 bases from J, the junction kept 2 bases outside the gene matches. This chain's CDR3 is CASSGDRGNTEAFF. CDR3 DNA sequence: TGTGCCAGCAGCGGGGACAGGGGTAACACTGAAGCTTTCTTT.

The V call is TRBV6-1, the J call TRBJ1-2, with a possible D match to TRBD1 (6 bases). Germline values: CDR1 MNHNS, CDR2 SASEGT. Trimming took 3 bases from V and 3 from J, leaving 11 bases between them. There are 14 residues in the CDR3. The CDR3 nucleotides read TGTGCCAGCAGTGACCAGGGGACCCACTATGGCTACACCTTC. Residues: CASSDQGTHYGYTF.

The chain joins TRBV10-3 to TRBJ2-7; a possible D gene is TRBD2 (5 bases). The length of the CDR3 is 15 residues. Germline V gene sequence: CDR1 ENHRY, CDR2 SYGVKD. The V gene lost 4 bases and the J gene lost 0 bases, with 13 bases spanning the gap. The CDR3 DNA sequence: TGTGCCATCAGTGCGGTAGCGAGACTCTCCTACGAGCAGTACTTC. Translation: CAISAVARLSYEQYF.

This chain connects TRBV12-3 or TRBV12-4 to TRBJ2-5; D is unclear. V dropped 6 bases and J dropped 2 bases, with 10 bases sitting between them. This CDR3 has 13 residues. The CDR3 DNA is TGTGCCAGCAGGCCGGGCCTTCAAGAGACCCAGTACTTC. Translated, it gives CASRPGLQETQYF.

V is TRBV7-9 and J is TRBJ1-5; D gene ambiguous. Germline CDR1 reads SEHNR; CDR2 reads FQNEAQ (reference sequence). The CDR3 totals 12 residues. The V end lost 4 bases, the J end lost 4 bases, and 5 bases lay between the germline ends. DNA for the CDR3: TGTGCCAGCAGCTCGTTAAATCAGCCCCAGCATTTT. Its protein product is CASSSLNQPQHF.

The chain joins TRBV7-8 to TRBJ1-6; a possible D gene is TRBD1 (5 bases). Germline CDR1 reads SGHVS; CDR2 reads FQNEAQ. This CDR3 contains 15 residues. The V end lost 3 bases, the J end lost 3 bases, and 9 bases lay between the germline ends. The DNA for the CDR3 is TGTGCCAGCAGCTTTTCACAGGTCTATAATTCACCCCTCCACTTT. Protein product: CASSFSQVYNSPLHF. Combining the CDR3 with reference TRBV7-8 and TRBJ1-6 gives the whole variable domain GAGVSQSPRYKVAKRGQDVALRCDPISGHVSLFWYQQALGQGPEFLTYFQNEAQLDKSGLPSDRFFAERPEGSVSTLKIQRTQQEDSAVYLCASSFSQVYNSPLHFGNGTRLTVT.

The chain combines TRBV3-1 (or the pseudogene TRBV3-2) with TRBJ2-7, with 8 bases matching TRBD1. The CDR3 sequence is 14 residues long. The V gene end was trimmed by 4 bases and the J gene end by 3 bases; junction bases not matched to a gene: 5. Per the germline V gene, CDR1 is LGHDT and CDR2 is YNNKEL (reference sequence). The CDR3 region has the DNA TGTGCCAGCAGCCTACCCGGGACAGGCTACGAGCAGTACTTC. Its translation: CASSLPGTGYEQYF.

The chain combines TRBV27 with TRBJ1-6, with 11 bases fitting TRBD1. V shed 5 bases and J 9 bases; nucleotides not matched to a gene: 12. CDR3 size: 17 residues. The germline V gene has CDR1 MNHEY and CDR2 SMNVEV (reference sequence). The CDR3 nucleotides read TGTGCCAGCAGTGTTTGGATGGGGGGGACAGGGGGTTCACCCCTCCACTTT. This codes for CASSVWMGGTGGSPLHF.

The chain joins TRBV5-1 to TRBJ1-4, with 7 bases aligning to TRBD1. The CDR3 consists of 14 residues. The J segment lost 5 bases and the V segment lost 2 bases, leaving 3 bases of the junction unmatched. The germline CDR1 and CDR2 sequences are SGHRS and YFSETQ. DNA of the CDR3: TGCGCCAGCAGCTTTGGGGGACAGAATGAAAAACTGTTTTTT. Residues: CASSFGGQNEKLFF.

The genes are TRBV30 and TRBJ1-5; 8 nucleotides align to TRBD1. The V segment lost 5 bases and the J segment 7 bases; nucleotides outside the gene matches: 7. Germline assignment: CDR1 GTSNPN and CDR2 SVGIG (reference sequence). The CDR3 covers 13 residues. The CDR3 DNA is TGTGCCTGGGCGCAGGGGGCAGAGCAGCCCCAGCATTTT. Translating it yields CAWAQGAEQPQHF.

The chain combines TRBV30 with TRBJ1-6; no reliable D call. Trimming took 3 bases from V and 0 from J, leaving 6 bases between them. This CDR3 comprises 14 residues. Germline lookup yields CDR1 GTSNPN and CDR2 SVGIG (reference sequence). Written as DNA, the CDR3 is TGTGCCTGGAGGGCTAGCTCCTATAATTCACCCCTCCACTTT. Translation: CAWRASSYNSPLHF.

V usage is TRBV5-1 and J usage is TRBJ2-1, with 8 positions matching TRBD2. Germline loops: CDR1 SGHRS, CDR2 YFSETQ. CDR3 length equals 14 residues. Losses at the gene ends were 2 bases for V and 6 bases for J; bases not matched to a gene: 4. CDR3 amino acids: CASSFDGTSNEQFF. The CDR3, as DNA: TGCGCCAGCAGCTTTGACGGGACTAGCAATGAGCAGTTCTTC.